This T cell receptor beta chain came from a study of blood T cell repertoires in COVID-19. The data were produced by immunoSEQ multiplex PCR, yet TCRdb's version contains in-frame clones alone and is incomplete. The sample holds about 220,000 clones, approximately 90% seen once. This clone showed up just once. Trimming pared 7 bases from V and 4 bases from J, leaving 12 bases between. The CDR3 is made up of 14 amino acids. Germline V lookup: CDR1 KGHDR, CDR2 SFDVKD. Sequencing used PBMCs or T cells enriched from blood (not recorded which). The chain joins TRBV24-1 to TRBJ2-2, with a possible D match to TRBD1 (5 bases). This TCR derives from a woman aged 40 to 50 with acute COVID-19. CDR3 bases: TGTGCCACCAGCGCCCAGGGATCCACCGGGGAGCTGTTTTTT. Its translation is CATSAQGSTGELFF.